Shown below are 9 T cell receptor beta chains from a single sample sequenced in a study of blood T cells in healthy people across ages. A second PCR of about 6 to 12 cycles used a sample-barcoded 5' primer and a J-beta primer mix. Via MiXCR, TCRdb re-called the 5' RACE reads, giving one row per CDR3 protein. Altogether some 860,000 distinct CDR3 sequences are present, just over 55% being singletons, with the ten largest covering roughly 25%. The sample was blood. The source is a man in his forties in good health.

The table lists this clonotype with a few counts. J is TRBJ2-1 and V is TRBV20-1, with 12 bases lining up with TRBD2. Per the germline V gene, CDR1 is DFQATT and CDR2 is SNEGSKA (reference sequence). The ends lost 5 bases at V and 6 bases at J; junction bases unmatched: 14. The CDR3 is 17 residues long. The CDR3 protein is CSAGGLAGGKSGNEQFF. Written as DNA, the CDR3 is TGCAGTGCTGGGGGTCTAGCGGGAGGGAAGAGCGGCAATGAGCAGTTCTTC.

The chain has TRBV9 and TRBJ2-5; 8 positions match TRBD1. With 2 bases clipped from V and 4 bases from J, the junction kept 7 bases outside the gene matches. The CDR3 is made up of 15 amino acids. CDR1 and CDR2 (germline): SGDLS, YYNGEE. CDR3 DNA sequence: TGTGCCAGCAGCGTGTCAGGGGGCACGGGAGAGACCCAGTACTTC. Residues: CASSVSGGTGETQYF.

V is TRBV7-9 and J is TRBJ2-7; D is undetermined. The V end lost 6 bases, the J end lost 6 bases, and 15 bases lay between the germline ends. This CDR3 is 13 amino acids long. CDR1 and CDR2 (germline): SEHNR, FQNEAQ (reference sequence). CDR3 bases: TGTGCCAGCAGTTTTAACCCGGCCGGCGAGCAGTACTTC. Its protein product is CASSFNPAGEQYF.

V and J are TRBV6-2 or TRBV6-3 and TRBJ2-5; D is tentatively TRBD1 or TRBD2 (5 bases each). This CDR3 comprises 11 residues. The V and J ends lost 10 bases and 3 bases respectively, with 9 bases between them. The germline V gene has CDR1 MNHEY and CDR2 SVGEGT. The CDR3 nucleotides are TGTGCCACTGGGACGGAAGAGACCCAGTACTTC. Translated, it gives CATGTEETQYF.

CDR3 residues: CASSFPKRGGSWETQYF. Here the CDR3 DNA reads TGTGCCAGCAGCTTTCCGAAAAGGGGCGGGAGTTGGGAGACCCAGTACTTC. The chain links TRBV7-9 to TRBJ2-5; TRBD2 agrees at 7 bases. CDR1 and CDR2 from the germline V gene are SEHNR and FQNEAQ (reference sequence). CDR3 length equals 17 residues. The V segment lost 3 bases and the J segment 5 bases; nucleotides outside the gene matches: 15.

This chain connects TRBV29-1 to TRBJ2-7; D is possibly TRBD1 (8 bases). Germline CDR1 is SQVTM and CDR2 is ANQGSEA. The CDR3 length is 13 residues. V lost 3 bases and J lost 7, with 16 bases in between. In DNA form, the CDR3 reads TGCAGCGTTGATAACAGGGGGGGCCGGGAGCAGTACTTC. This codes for CSVDNRGGREQYF.

CDR3 coding DNA: TGCGCCAGCAGTGAAGATCCGTTCGGATACAATGAGCAGTTCTTC. Amino acids: CASSEDPFGYNEQFF. The chain combines TRBV10-2 with TRBJ2-1; D call uncertain. Germline V gives CDR1 WSHSY, CDR2 SAAADI. The V and J ends lost 3 bases and 4 bases respectively, with 13 bases between them. The CDR3 is 15 residues long.

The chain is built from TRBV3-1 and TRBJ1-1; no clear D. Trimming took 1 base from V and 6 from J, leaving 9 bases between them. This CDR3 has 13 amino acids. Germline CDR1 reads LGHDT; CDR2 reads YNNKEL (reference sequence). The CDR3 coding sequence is TGTGCCAGCAGCCAAGCTCGAAGTCCTGAAGCTTTCTTT. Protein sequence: CASSQARSPEAFF.

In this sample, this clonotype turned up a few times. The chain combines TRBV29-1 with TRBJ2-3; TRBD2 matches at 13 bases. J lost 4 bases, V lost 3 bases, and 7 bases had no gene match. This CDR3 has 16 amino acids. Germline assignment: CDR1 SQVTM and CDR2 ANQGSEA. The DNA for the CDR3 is TGCAGCGTTGAGGGAGGACTAGCGGGAGTTCCAGATACGCAGTATTTT. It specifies CSVEGGLAGVPDTQYF.